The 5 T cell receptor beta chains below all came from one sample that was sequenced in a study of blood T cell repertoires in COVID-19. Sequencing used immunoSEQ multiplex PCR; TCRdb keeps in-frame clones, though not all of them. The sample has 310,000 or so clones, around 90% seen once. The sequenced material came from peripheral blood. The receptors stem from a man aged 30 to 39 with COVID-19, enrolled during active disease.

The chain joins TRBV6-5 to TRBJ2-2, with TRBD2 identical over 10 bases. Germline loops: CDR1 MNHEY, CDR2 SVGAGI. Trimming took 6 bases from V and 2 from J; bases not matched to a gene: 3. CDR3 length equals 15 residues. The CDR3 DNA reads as TGTGCCAGCAGGCTACTAGCGGGAAACACCGGGGAGCTGTTTTTT. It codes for CASRLLAGNTGELFF.

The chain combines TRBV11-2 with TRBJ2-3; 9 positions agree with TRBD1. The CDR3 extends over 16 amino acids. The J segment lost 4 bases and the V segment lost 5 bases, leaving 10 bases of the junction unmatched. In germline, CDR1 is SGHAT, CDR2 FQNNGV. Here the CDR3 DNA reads TGTGCCAGCAGCGTCTCCGGGACAGGGAACCCAGATACGCAGTATTTT. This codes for CASSVSGTGNPDTQYF.

The CDR3 sequence: CSATSSAEAFF. For the CDR3, the DNA is TGCAGCGCTACGTCTTCGGCTGAAGCTTTCTTT. The genes are TRBV29-1 and TRBJ1-1; D is uncertain. This CDR3 is 11 amino acids long. The germline V gene encodes CDR1 SQVTM and CDR2 ANQGSEA. Trimming stripped 7 bases from V and 6 bases from J, with 12 bases between.

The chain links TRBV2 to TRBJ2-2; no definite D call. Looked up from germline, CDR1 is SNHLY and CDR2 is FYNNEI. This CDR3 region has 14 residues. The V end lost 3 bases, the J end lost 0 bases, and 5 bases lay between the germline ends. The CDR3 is CASSDRANTGELFF. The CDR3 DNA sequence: TGTGCCAGCAGTGATCGGGCGAACACCGGGGAGCTGTTTTTT. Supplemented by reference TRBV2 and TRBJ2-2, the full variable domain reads EPEVTQTPSHQVTQMGQEVILRCVPISNHLYFYWYRQILGQKVEFLVSFYNNEISEKSEIFDDQFSVERPDGSNFTLKIRSTKLEDSAMYFCASSDRANTGELFFGEGSRLTVL.

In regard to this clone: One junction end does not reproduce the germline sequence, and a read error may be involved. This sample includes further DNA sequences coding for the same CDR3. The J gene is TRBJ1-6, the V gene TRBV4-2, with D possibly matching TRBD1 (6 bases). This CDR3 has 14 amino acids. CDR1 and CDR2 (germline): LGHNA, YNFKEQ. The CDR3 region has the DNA TGTGCCAGCAGCCTACAGGGTTCGAATTCACCTCTCCACTTT. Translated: CASSLQGSNSPLHF.